These T cell receptor beta chains were read from a single sample in a study of blood T cell repertoires in COVID-19. Here immunoSEQ multiplex PCR was the method, and the copy in TCRdb shows in-frame clones only, minus some. The sample holds about 170,000 clones, about 90% seen once. Specimen: peripheral blood. These receptors came from a woman in her sixties with COVID-19, enrolled during active disease. Both conserved end residues are trimmed from each CDR3.

V gene: TRBV27; J gene: TRBJ1-4; CDR3 protein: ASSLSALSTNEKLF
V gene: TRBV21-1; J gene: TRBJ2-1; CDR3 protein: ASSKSSGRAPRNEQF
V gene: TRBV5-1; J gene: TRBJ2-7; CDR3 protein: ASTPLRGGVQAYEQY
V gene: TRBV5-4; J gene: TRBJ1-3; CDR3 protein: ASSGTAAGNTIY
V gene: TRBV4-1; J gene: TRBJ2-5; CDR3 protein: ASSQDKGLQETQY
V gene: TRBV19; J gene: TRBJ2-1; CDR3 protein: ASSISGSSYNEQF
V gene: TRBV24-1; J gene: TRBJ1-2; CDR3 protein: ATSGDNRGYT
V gene: TRBV28; J gene: TRBJ2-7; CDR3 protein: ASRGASTYEQY
V gene: TRBV15; J gene: TRBJ1-5; CDR3 protein: ATSRRTEGGPQH
V gene: TRBV10-3; J gene: TRBJ2-7; CDR3 protein: AISETGLVEQY
V gene: TRBV29-1; J gene: TRBJ1-2; CDR3 protein: SVDTRKEYGYT
V gene: TRBV10-2; J gene: TRBJ1-4; CDR3 protein: ATSGDLYSGGSNEKLF
V gene: TRBV30; J gene: TRBJ2-1; CDR3 protein: AWSSLAGQGEQF
V gene: TRBV29-1; J gene: TRBJ2-1; CDR3 protein: SVEKLAGDVNEQF
V gene: TRBV28; J gene: TRBJ2-2; CDR3 protein: ASRGRRGGAFTGELF
V gene: TRBV29-1; J gene: TRBJ2-5; CDR3 protein: SVGQGGETQY
V gene: TRBV5-6; J gene: TRBJ2-2; CDR3 protein: ASSQYRAANTGELF
V gene: TRBV5-1; J gene: TRBJ2-7; CDR3 protein: ASSGGTSELYEQY
V gene: TRBV5-1; J gene: TRBJ1-2; CDR3 protein: ASSLEGASYGYT
V gene: TRBV5-1; J gene: TRBJ2-2; CDR3 protein: ATKLGAGNRQTGELF
V gene: TRBV5-1; J gene: TRBJ2-7; CDR3 protein: ASSFDSGSPYEQY
V gene: TRBV5-1; J gene: TRBJ2-7; CDR3 protein: ASASPGTGGEQY
V gene: TRBV7-2; J gene: TRBJ2-5; CDR3 protein: ASSFRLAGGRETQY
V gene: TRBV14; J gene: TRBJ2-5; CDR3 protein: ASSVLRQETQY
V gene: TRBV3-1/TRBV3-2; J gene: TRBJ1-5; CDR3 protein: ASSQDPKRNQPQH
V gene: TRBV5-1; J gene: TRBJ2-7; CDR3 protein: ASSLLFGGTYEQY
V gene: TRBV19; J gene: TRBJ2-1; CDR3 protein: ASSIPGVPRRF
V gene: TRBV12-3/TRBV12-4; J gene: TRBJ2-7; CDR3 protein: ASSWDRAYEQY
V gene: TRBV15; J gene: TRBJ1-2; CDR3 protein: ATSTTGFNYGYT
V gene: TRBV5-4; J gene: TRBJ1-4; CDR3 protein: ASSRQGVGEKLF
V gene: TRBV3-1/TRBV3-2; J gene: TRBJ1-6; CDR3 protein: ASSQGQGPPPLH
V gene: TRBV6-4; J gene: TRBJ1-4; CDR3 protein: ASSESGTGLNEKLF
V gene: TRBV19; J gene: TRBJ2-7; CDR3 protein: ASSITAGGTYEQY
V gene: TRBV28; J gene: TRBJ1-5; CDR3 protein: ASSPRGNNQPQH
V gene: TRBV6-1; J gene: TRBJ1-1; CDR3 protein: ASRDRTGGTEAF
V gene: TRBV28; J gene: TRBJ1-6; CDR3 protein: ASSLRVPYNSPLH
V gene: TRBV7-3; J gene: TRBJ2-5; CDR3 protein: ASSLNRGEGTQY
V gene: TRBV7-9; J gene: TRBJ2-2; CDR3 protein: ASSAGLAGVTGELF
V gene: TRBV3-1/TRBV3-2; J gene: TRBJ2-3; CDR3 protein: ASSPGLAGADTQY
V gene: TRBV2; J gene: TRBJ2-7; CDR3 protein: ASSRLAGGIGEQY
V gene: TRBV27; J gene: TRBJ2-7; CDR3 protein: ASSPGLAPHSYEQY
V gene: TRBV5-1; J gene: TRBJ1-1; CDR3 protein: ASSLDPGGPRTEAF
V gene: TRBV29-1; J gene: TRBJ1-1; CDR3 protein: SVVEGSTEAF
V gene: TRBV5-1; J gene: TRBJ2-3; CDR3 protein: ASSETGEVDTQY
V gene: TRBV5-1; J gene: TRBJ2-3; CDR3 protein: ASSFQGRGPDTQY
V gene: TRBV30; J gene: TRBJ2-5; CDR3 protein: AWKAGVAETQY
V gene: TRBV10-2; J gene: TRBJ2-7; CDR3 protein: ASRGLEAYEQY
V gene: TRBV18; J gene: TRBJ1-1; CDR3 protein: ASQRQGPTEAF
V gene: TRBV5-8; J gene: TRBJ1-6; CDR3 protein: ASSGRQAYNSPLH
V gene: TRBV28; J gene: TRBJ1-5; CDR3 protein: ASSWRGNQPQH
V gene: TRBV7-2; J gene: TRBJ1-1; CDR3 protein: ASSSWGANTEAF
V gene: TRBV14; J gene: TRBJ2-7; CDR3 protein: ASSQDRDRLPYEQY
V gene: TRBV24-1; J gene: TRBJ1-2; CDR3 protein: ATSETGAYGYT